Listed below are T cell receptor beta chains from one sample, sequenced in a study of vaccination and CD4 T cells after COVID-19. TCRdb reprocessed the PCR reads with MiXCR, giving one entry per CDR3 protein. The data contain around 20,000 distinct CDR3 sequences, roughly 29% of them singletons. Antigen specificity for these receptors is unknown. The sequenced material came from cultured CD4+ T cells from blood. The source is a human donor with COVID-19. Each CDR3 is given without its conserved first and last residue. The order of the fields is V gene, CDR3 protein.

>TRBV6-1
ATTVGRTGELF
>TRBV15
ATSRDLQGGTETQY
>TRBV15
ATSRVVGTGELF
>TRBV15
ATSRERVASETQY
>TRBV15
ATSPGTGDTGELF
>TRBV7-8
ASSSSSYGTDTQY
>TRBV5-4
ASSLRGQGVTETQY
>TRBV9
ASSRTGRQETQY
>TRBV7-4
ASSQRRGTDTQY
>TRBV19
ASSNRGLKDNQPQH
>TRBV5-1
ASSLDLVEAF
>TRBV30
AVGVPGKLF
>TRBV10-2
ASIQRGGHEQF
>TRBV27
ASRLGAGDGEQF
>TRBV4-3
ASSQEASGGGDTQY
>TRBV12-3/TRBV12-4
ASSFGPGGYT
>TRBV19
ASSMSRESLFKDTQY
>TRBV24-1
ATSDLKGAGVRDTQY
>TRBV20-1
SARVRAGSNNEQF
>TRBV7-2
ASSVAGVRDYGYT
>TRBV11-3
ASSIYPSLGELF
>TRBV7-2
ASRPRASSYEQY
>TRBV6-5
ASSYSTDRGNTIY
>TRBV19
ASSINLRGADNEQF
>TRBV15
ATSRPKTSGGAGDTQY
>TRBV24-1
ATSDKVLAGGRYNEQF
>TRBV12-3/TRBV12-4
ASSLLGTGANVLT
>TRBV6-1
ASRLAASYNEQF